The clone carrying this T cell receptor (beta chain) was recorded once. As yet, its antigen is unknown. This CDR3 has 15 amino acids. Germline assignment: CDR1 SGHTA and CDR2 FQGNSA. V lost 5 bases to trimming and J lost 7 bases; unmatched junction nucleotides: 6. The data were taken from a study of cytomegalovirus exposure and HLA in healthy donors. About the research overall: Earlier results showed roughly 120 million unique TCR beta sequences derived from roughly 180 million T cells. General study results and limits: Common viral pathogens seemed to be connected with several of the most significant clusters, according to a later analysis. Three of the chains that were CMV-associated were confirmed in vitro to be specific for CMV antigens. Some highly shared sequence variants likely arose as a pipeline artifact.

The PCR ran on 60 Vbeta and 13 Jbeta primers. Assay: immunoSEQ multiplex PCR; the TCRdb copy retains only in-frame clones and omits some. The table has approximately 110,000 clones, roughly 69% seen once; the top ten hold roughly 2.2%. This clonotype originated in a woman in her 30s in good health and CMV-seronegative. J is TRBJ1-4 and V is TRBV7-2, with 11 bases that match TRBD1. Input material: PBMCs. The CDR3, as DNA: TGTGCCAGCAGCACCCGGACAGGGGGCAGTGAAAAACTGTTTTTT. Translation gives CASSTRTGGSEKLFF.